The 31 T cell receptor beta chains presented below share a single source sample, sequenced in a study of T cell responses to AZD1222 COVID-19 vaccine. Produced via immunoSEQ multiplex PCR; TCRdb's table is partial and in-frame only. The sample comprises 150,000 or so clones, roughly nine tenths of which are singletons, and 4.5% to 6% rests with the top ten. The specimen was peripheral blood, collected on day 0 of MenACWY control vaccination. All receptors derive from an adult in good health.

This clone has a single count. The chain links TRBV30 to TRBJ1-1; D ambiguous. The CDR3 consists of 13 residues. Trimming removed 3 bases at V and 8 bases at J, with 16 bases between. In germline, CDR1 is GTSNPN, CDR2 SVGIG (reference sequence). This CDR3 reads CAWSPPRPGEAFF. CDR3 coding DNA: TGTGCCTGGAGCCCCCCGCGGCCCGGGGAAGCTTTCTTT.

The V call is TRBV7-2, the J call TRBJ2-2; 16 bases are a match to TRBD2. CDR1 is SGHTA, CDR2 FQGNSA, per germline. V lost 2 bases and J lost 6; bases outside the gene matches: 6. The CDR3 has 18 amino acids. CDR3 sequence: CASSLTGTSGRAAGELFF. As DNA, the CDR3 is TGTGCCAGCAGCTTAACCGGGACTAGCGGGAGGGCCGCCGGGGAGCTGTTTTTT.

The chain couples TRBV27 to TRBJ2-3; D might be TRBD2 (7 bases). The germline V gene encodes CDR1 MNHEY and CDR2 SMNVEV (reference sequence). V was shortened by 5 bases and J by 0 bases, with 15 bases between the two germline ends. The CDR3 consists of 16 residues. DNA for the CDR3: TGTGCCAGCAGTCCCGCGGGGGCCCCTAGCACAGATACGCAGTATTTT. Amino acid sequence: CASSPAGAPSTDTQYF.

This chain connects TRBV4-3 to TRBJ2-1, with 11 bases that match TRBD2. The CDR3 is made up of 17 amino acids. V trimming: 0 bases; J trimming: 3 bases; junction bases outside the gene matches: 4. The germline CDR1 and CDR2 sequences are LGHNA and YSLEER. CDR3 in amino acids: CASSQEWGLAVYNEQFF. CDR3 bases: TGCGCCAGCAGCCAAGAGTGGGGACTAGCGGTCTACAATGAGCAGTTCTTC.

The chain combines TRBV5-1 with TRBJ2-1; D is perhaps TRBD1 (6 bases). Deletions cut 3 bases from V and 3 bases from J, with 7 bases between. The CDR3 runs to 13 residues. Germline CDR1 SGHRS, CDR2 YFSETQ. For the CDR3, the DNA is TGCGCCAGCAGCTCGGGACACTACAATGAGCAGTTCTTC. Translated, it gives CASSSGHYNEQFF.

Written as DNA, the CDR3 is TGTGCCAGCAGTGAATCCCACGGGTATAATTCACCCCTCCACTTT. This gives the protein CASSESHGYNSPLHF. The V gene is TRBV2, the J gene TRBJ1-6, with D hard to call. The CDR3 length is 15 residues. Germline V CDR1 and CDR2: SNHLY, FYNNEI. V was cut by 2 bases and J by 4 bases, with 9 bases left in between.

J is TRBJ2-5 and V is TRBV3-1 (or the pseudogene TRBV3-2), with D uncertain. This CDR3 comprises 13 residues. Germline V lookup: CDR1 LGHDT, CDR2 YNNKEL (reference sequence). V gave up 4 bases and J gave up 10 bases, with 16 bases separating them. CDR3: CASSLSHQVGQYF. The CDR3 DNA follows: TGTGCCAGCAGCCTGAGCCACCAGGTCGGCCAGTACTTC.

The chain has TRBV7-9 and TRBJ2-2, with a possible D match to TRBD2 (7 bases). Trimming left V 5 bases short and J 6 bases short, with 25 bases between. CDR1 is SEHNR and CDR2 is FQNEAQ in the germline V gene (reference sequence). The CDR3 totals 18 residues. The CDR3 loop is CASSLIAGASVGAGELFF. In nucleotides, the CDR3 is TGTGCCAGCAGCCTTATTGCGGGGGCGTCGGTTGGGGCCGGGGAGCTGTTTTTT.

This chain links TRBV7-3 with TRBJ2-1; 7 positions match TRBD2. Germline CDR1 is SGHTA and CDR2 is FQGTGA. CDR3 length: 17 amino acids. The trim removed 2 bases at V and 2 bases at J, leaving 9 bases unmatched. CDR3: CASSLLAAGETYNEQFF. CDR3 DNA: TGTGCCAGCAGCTTACTGGCGGCGGGAGAAACCTACAATGAGCAGTTCTTC.

This sequence joins TRBV12-5 and TRBJ2-1; the match to TRBD2 covers 7 bases. The V and J ends lost 2 bases and 8 bases, in that order; junction bases with no gene match: 18. Germline values: CDR1 LGHNT, CDR2 FRNRAP. This CDR3 has 18 amino acids. The CDR3 DNA sequence: TGTGCTAGTGGTTTGCTCCACGACGGGAGGACCACTTTGTATGAGCAGTTCTTC. Translation: CASGLLHDGRTTLYEQFF.

V is TRBV15 and J is TRBJ2-5; 12 bases agree with TRBD2. The V segment lost 1 base and the J segment 7 bases; nucleotides outside the gene matches: 13. The germline V gene has CDR1 LNHNV and CDR2 YYDKDF (reference sequence). The CDR3 covers 18 residues. The CDR3 sequence is CATSRVGLAGRNERTQYF. As DNA, the CDR3 is TGTGCCACCAGCAGAGTCGGACTAGCGGGGCGCAACGAGCGGACCCAGTACTTC.

The rearrangement joins TRBV7-9 to TRBJ2-7; D is undetermined. V lost 7 bases to trimming and J lost 2 bases, with 12 bases between them. The germline V gene encodes CDR1 SEHNR and CDR2 FQNEAQ (reference sequence). The CDR3 has 13 residues. The CDR3 region is CASTRIGAYEQYF. For the CDR3, the DNA is TGTGCCAGCACCCGTATAGGCGCCTACGAGCAGTACTTC. The entire variable domain, with the rest obtained from reference TRBV7-9 and TRBJ2-7, is as follows: DTGVSQNPRHKITKRGQNVTFRCDPISEHNRLYWYRQTLGQGPEFLTYFQNEAQLEKSRLLSDRFSAERPKGSFSTLEIQRTEQGDSAMYLCASTRIGAYEQYFGPGTRLTVT.

This clone was observed a single time. The J gene is TRBJ1-2, the V gene TRBV7-9; D unresolved. Deletions cut 5 bases from V and 7 bases from J, with 11 bases between. This CDR3 contains 12 residues. From germline, CDR1 is SEHNR and CDR2 FQNEAQ (reference sequence). CDR3 in amino acids: CASSPVGPGYTF. The CDR3 DNA is TGTGCCAGCAGCCCTGTTGGGCCTGGCTACACCTTC.

The chain is built from TRBV7-9 and TRBJ2-7; 7 positions agree with TRBD1. CDR3 size: 14 residues. V shed 6 bases and J 0 bases; nucleotides not matched to a gene: 5. Germline lookup yields CDR1 SEHNR and CDR2 FQNEAQ (reference sequence). CDR3 bases: TGTGCCAGCAGTCTCCGGGACAGCTCCTACGAGCAGTACTTC. Residues: CASSLRDSSYEQYF.

V gene TRBV7-9 combines with J gene TRBJ2-7; D unresolved. Trimming pared 1 base from V and 8 bases from J, leaving 9 bases between. The CDR3 has 12 residues. The germline gives CDR1 SEHNR, CDR2 FQNEAQ (reference sequence). The CDR3 here is CASSLEGLKQYV. The CDR3 nucleotides are TGTGCCAGCAGCTTAGAGGGTCTCAAGCAGTACGTC.

This chain connects TRBV27 to TRBJ1-4, with D unresolved. The CDR3 length is 15 residues. V lost 5 bases and J lost 0, with 10 bases in between. Germline CDR1 MNHEY, CDR2 SMNVEV (reference sequence). The chain's CDR3 is CASSLYRATNEKLFF. Here the CDR3 DNA reads TGTGCCAGCAGTCTCTACCGAGCAACTAATGAAAAACTGTTTTTT.

The chain is built from TRBV24-1 and TRBJ2-3; perhaps TRBD2 as D (5 bases). This CDR3 comprises 13 residues. The V end was cut by 0 bases, the J end by 7 bases, with 7 bases between. CDR1 KGHDR and CDR2 SFDVKD come from the germline V gene. The CDR3 nucleotides read TGTGCCACCAGTGATTTGCCGGGATATACGCAGTATTTT. Its translation is CATSDLPGYTQYF.

The chain couples TRBV6-1 to TRBJ1-6; possible D gene TRBD1, 6 bases. V lost 5 bases to trimming and J lost 7 bases, with 15 bases between them. The CDR3 sequence is 15 residues long. Germline V gene sequence: CDR1 MNHNS, CDR2 SASEGT. The CDR3 protein is CASSQEGVMNSPLHF. The CDR3 region has the DNA TGTGCCAGCAGTCAGGAGGGGGTTATGAATTCACCCCTCCACTTT.

The rearrangement joins TRBV19 to TRBJ1-4, with TRBD1 identical over 10 bases. Germline values: CDR1 LNHDA, CDR2 SQIVND (reference sequence). This CDR3 has 13 amino acids. The V segment lost 10 bases and the J segment 6 bases; nucleotides outside the gene matches: 5. The CDR3 sequence: CATRQGAYEKLFF. CDR3 DNA: TGTGCCACCCGACAGGGGGCCTATGAAAAACTGTTTTTT.

The J gene is TRBJ1-5, the V gene TRBV12-5; tentatively, D is TRBD1 (6 bases). V was pared by 5 bases and J by 0 bases, with 14 bases between. This CDR3 has 16 amino acids. The germline V gene has CDR1 LGHNT and CDR2 FRNRAP. CDR3 nucleotides: TGTGCTAGTGGTGACACACAGGGATATAGCAATCAGCCCCAGCATTTT. Protein sequence: CASGDTQGYSNQPQHF.

The chain is built from TRBV6-2 or TRBV6-3 and TRBJ1-5; no clear D. CDR1 MNHEY and CDR2 SVGEGT come from the germline V gene. There are 15 residues in the CDR3. The ends were cut back, 2 bases at V and 1 base at J, with 9 bases in the middle. This chain's CDR3 is CASSYGLPSNQPQHF. CDR3 nucleotides: TGTGCCAGCAGTTACGGTCTCCCAAGCAATCAGCCCCAGCATTTT.

The CDR3 DNA sequence: TGCGCCAGCAGCCAAGATCGGGGCAGAAATTATGGCTACACCTTC. The encoded protein is CASSQDRGRNYGYTF. The rearrangement links TRBV4-1 to TRBJ1-2, with a tentative D call TRBD1 (5 bases). CDR3 length equals 15 residues. Trimming shortened V by 0 bases and J by 5 bases, and 13 bases separated the two germline ends. The V gene's germline CDR1 is MGHRA and CDR2 YSYEKL.

The sample holds one count of this clone. V usage is TRBV5-1 and J usage is TRBJ1-3; 7 bases agree with TRBD1. V was pared by 1 base and J by 4 bases, with 8 bases of the junction left unmatched. This CDR3 is built from 16 residues. Per the germline V gene, CDR1 is SGHRS and CDR2 is YFSETQ. The CDR3 here is CASSLTEGASGNTIYF. CDR3 nucleotides: TGCGCCAGCAGCTTGACCGAGGGGGCATCGGGAAACACCATATATTTT.

The gene calls are TRBV11-3 and TRBJ2-7, with D possibly called TRBD1 or TRBD2 (6 bases each). This CDR3 has 16 residues. Looked up from germline, CDR1 is SGHNT and CDR2 is YENEEA. Trimming took off 1 base at V and 3 bases at J, with 16 bases between the two ends. CDR3: CASSLGGGGRIYEQYF. CDR3 DNA sequence: TGTGCCAGCAGCTTAGGTGGAGGGGGGCGGATCTACGAGCAGTACTTC. The variable domain in full, with the rest retrieved from reference TRBV11-3 and TRBJ2-7, is EAGVVQSPRYKIIEKKQPVAFWCNPISGHNTLYWYLQNLGQGPELLIRYENEEAVDDSQLPKDRFSAERLKGVDSTLKIQPAELGDSAVYLCASSLGGGGRIYEQYFGPGTRLTVT.

The chain recombines TRBV5-6 with TRBJ1-2; the D gene is possibly TRBD1 (6 bases). CDR1 is SGHDT and CDR2 is YYEEEE in the germline V gene. CDR3 length: 15 amino acids. The V end was cut by 5 bases, the J end by 2 bases, with 16 bases between. The CDR3 DNA reads as TGTGCCAGCAGACCCACGGGTGGACAGAACTATGGCTACACCTTC. Its protein product is CASRPTGGQNYGYTF.

The CDR3 DNA is TGCGCCAGCAGCCATGGCGGGGGGGATGGCTACACCTTC. Its translation is CASSHGGGDGYTF. This rearrangement joins TRBV5-1 to TRBJ1-2; perhaps TRBD1 as D (5 bases). CDR3 length: 13 amino acids. The germline CDR1 and CDR2 sequences are SGHRS and YFSETQ. V lost 4 bases to trimming and J lost 6 bases, with 13 bases between them. Together with reference TRBV5-1 and TRBJ1-2, the CDR3 gives the full variable domain: KAGVTQTPRYLIKTRGQQVTLSCSPISGHRSVSWYQQTPGQGLQFLFEYFSETQRNKGNFPGRFSGRQFSNSRSEMNVSTLELGDSALYLCASSHGGGDGYTFGSGTRLTVV.

J is TRBJ1-2 and V is TRBV19; 8 nucleotides align to TRBD1. V lost 6 bases, J lost 2 bases, and 5 bases stayed unmatched. Looked up from germline, CDR1 is LNHDA and CDR2 is SQIVND (reference sequence). The CDR3 runs to 14 residues. The CDR3 DNA sequence: TGTGCCAGTAGGCCGGGACAGGCGAACTATGGCTACACCTTC. This codes for CASRPGQANYGYTF.

V and J are TRBV5-1 and TRBJ2-7; D call uncertain. The CDR3 contains 14 residues. From germline, CDR1 is SGHRS and CDR2 YFSETQ. Trimming removed 1 base from V and 6 bases from J, with 14 bases in between. The CDR3 DNA reads TGCGCCAGCAGCTTGAATGGGGTGGAGAGCGAGCAGTACGTC. It yields the protein CASSLNGVESEQYV.

In this sample, this clone turned up once. V usage is TRBV10-3 and J usage is TRBJ1-5; D unresolved. The CDR3 runs 13 residues. Looked up from germline, CDR1 is ENHRY and CDR2 is SYGVKD. V was cut by 6 bases and J by 0 bases, with 6 bases left in between. The DNA of the CDR3 is TGTGCCATCAGGAGCTATAGCAATCAGCCCCAGCATTTT. As protein: CAIRSYSNQPQHF.

The V call is TRBV5-6, the J call TRBJ2-2, with D possibly TRBD2 on 7 matching bases. Germline loops: CDR1 SGHDT, CDR2 YYEEEE. CDR3 length equals 16 residues. Trimming left V 4 bases short and J 1 base short, with 14 bases between. The CDR3 here is CASSPNGGRNTGELFF. CDR3 DNA: TGTGCCAGCAGCCCGAACGGGGGGCGGAACACCGGGGAGCTGTTTTTT. Based on the CDR3 plus reference TRBV5-6 and TRBJ2-2, the full variable domain is DAGVTQSPTHLIKTRGQQVTLRCSPKSGHDTVSWYQQALGQGPQFIFQYYEEEERQRGNFPDRFSGHQFPNYSSELNVNALLLGDSALYLCASSPNGGRNTGELFFGEGSRLTVL.

CDR3 amino acids: CASSLVLETYEQYF. In DNA, the CDR3 is TGTGCCAGCAGCTTAGTGTTAGAGACCTACGAGCAGTACTTC. This chain links TRBV7-2 with TRBJ2-7; no clear D gene. Germline V gene data show CDR1 as SGHTA and CDR2 as FQGNSA. This CDR3 spans 14 amino acids. Trimming removed 1 base from V and 2 bases from J, with 9 bases in between.